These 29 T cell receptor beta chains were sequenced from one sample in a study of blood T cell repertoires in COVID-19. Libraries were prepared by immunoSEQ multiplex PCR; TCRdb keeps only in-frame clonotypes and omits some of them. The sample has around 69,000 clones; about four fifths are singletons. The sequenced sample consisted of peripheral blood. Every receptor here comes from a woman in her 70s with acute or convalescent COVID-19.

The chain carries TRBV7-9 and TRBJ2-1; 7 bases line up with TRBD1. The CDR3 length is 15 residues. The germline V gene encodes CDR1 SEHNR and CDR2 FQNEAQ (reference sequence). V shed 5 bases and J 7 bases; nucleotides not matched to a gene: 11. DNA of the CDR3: TGTGCCAGCAGCCTCCGAGGGGGCGGTGGGAATGAGCAGTTCTTC. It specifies CASSLRGGGGNEQFF.

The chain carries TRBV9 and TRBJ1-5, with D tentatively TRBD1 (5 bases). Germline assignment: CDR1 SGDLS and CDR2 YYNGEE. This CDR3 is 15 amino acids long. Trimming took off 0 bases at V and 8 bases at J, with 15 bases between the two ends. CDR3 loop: CASSVGQGIWEPQHF. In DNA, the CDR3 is TGTGCCAGCAGCGTAGGGCAGGGAATCTGGGAGCCCCAGCATTTT.

CDR3 region: CASNDRGRGELFF. The CDR3 DNA is TGCGCCAGCAACGACAGGGGGCGCGGGGAGCTGTTTTTT. The genes are TRBV5-1 and TRBJ2-2, with 10 bases identical to TRBD1. The germline gives CDR1 SGHRS, CDR2 YFSETQ. The trim removed 6 bases at V and 7 bases at J, leaving 3 bases unmatched. The CDR3 is 13 amino acids.

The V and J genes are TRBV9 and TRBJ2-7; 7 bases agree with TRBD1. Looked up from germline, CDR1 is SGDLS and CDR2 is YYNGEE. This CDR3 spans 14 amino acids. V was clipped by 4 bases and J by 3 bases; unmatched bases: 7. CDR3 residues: CASSPRTGDYEQYF. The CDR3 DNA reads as TGTGCCAGCAGCCCCCGGACAGGCGACTACGAGCAGTACTTC.

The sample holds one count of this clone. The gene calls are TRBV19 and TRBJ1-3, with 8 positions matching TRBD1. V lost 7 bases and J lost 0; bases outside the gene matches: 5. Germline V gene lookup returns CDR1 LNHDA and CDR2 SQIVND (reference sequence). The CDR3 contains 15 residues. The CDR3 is CASNGDRLSGNTIYF. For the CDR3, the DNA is TGTGCCAGTAACGGGGACAGGCTCTCTGGAAACACCATATATTTT.

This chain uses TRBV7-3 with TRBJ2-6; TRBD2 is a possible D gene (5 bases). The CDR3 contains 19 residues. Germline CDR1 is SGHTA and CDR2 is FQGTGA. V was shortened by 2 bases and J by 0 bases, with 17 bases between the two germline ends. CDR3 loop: CASSLEGSRIRSGANVLTF. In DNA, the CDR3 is TGTGCCAGCAGCTTAGAGGGAAGTCGGATCCGCTCTGGGGCCAACGTCCTGACTTTC.

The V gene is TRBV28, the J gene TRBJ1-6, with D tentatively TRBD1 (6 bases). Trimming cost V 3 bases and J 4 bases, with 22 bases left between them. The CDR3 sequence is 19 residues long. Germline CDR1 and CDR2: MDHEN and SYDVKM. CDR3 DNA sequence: TGTGCCAGCAGTTTGGGGGACACCCGAGGGGAGACTTATAATTCACCCCTCCACTTT. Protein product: CASSLGDTRGETYNSPLHF.

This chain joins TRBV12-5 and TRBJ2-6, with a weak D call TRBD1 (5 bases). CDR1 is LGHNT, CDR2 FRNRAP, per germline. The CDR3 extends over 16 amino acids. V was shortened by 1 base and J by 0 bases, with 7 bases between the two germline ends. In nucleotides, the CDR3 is TGTGCTAGTGGTTTGGGCAGGGTCTCTGGGGCCAACGTCCTGACTTTC. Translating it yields CASGLGRVSGANVLTF.

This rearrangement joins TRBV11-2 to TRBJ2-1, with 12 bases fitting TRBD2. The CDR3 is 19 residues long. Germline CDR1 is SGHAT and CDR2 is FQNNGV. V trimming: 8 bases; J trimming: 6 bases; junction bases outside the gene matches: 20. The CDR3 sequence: CASEVMASGRAQLGNEQFF. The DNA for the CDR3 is TGTGCCAGCGAGGTTATGGCTAGCGGGAGGGCCCAACTTGGCAATGAGCAGTTCTTC.

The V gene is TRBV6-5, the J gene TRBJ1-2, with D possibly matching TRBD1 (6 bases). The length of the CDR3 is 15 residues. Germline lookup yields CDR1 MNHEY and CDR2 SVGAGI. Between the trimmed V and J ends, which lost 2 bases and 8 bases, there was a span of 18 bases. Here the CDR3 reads CASSYTRGGHNGYTF. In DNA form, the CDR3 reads TGTGCCAGCAGTTACACGAGGGGGGGACATAACGGCTACACCTTC.

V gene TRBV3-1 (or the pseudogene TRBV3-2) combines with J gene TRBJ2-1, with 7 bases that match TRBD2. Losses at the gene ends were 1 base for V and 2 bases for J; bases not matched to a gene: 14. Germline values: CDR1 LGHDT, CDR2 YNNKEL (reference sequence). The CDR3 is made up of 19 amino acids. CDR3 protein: CASSQVGSPGLAAYNEQFF. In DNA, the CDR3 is TGTGCCAGCAGCCAAGTAGGCTCTCCCGGGCTAGCGGCCTACAATGAGCAGTTCTTC.

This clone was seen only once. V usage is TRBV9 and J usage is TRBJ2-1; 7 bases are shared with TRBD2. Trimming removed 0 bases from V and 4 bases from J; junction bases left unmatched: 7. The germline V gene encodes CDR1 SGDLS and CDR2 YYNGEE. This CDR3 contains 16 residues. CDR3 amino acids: CASSVAAGDPYNEQFF. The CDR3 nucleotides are TGTGCCAGCAGCGTAGCTGCGGGAGACCCGTACAATGAGCAGTTCTTC.

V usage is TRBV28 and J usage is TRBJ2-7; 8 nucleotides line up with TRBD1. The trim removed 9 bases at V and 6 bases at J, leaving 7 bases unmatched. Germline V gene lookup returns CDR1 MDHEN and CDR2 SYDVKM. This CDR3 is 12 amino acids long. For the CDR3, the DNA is TGTGCCAGTCTTCAGGGGGCAGGCGAGCAGTACTTC. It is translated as CASLQGAGEQYF.

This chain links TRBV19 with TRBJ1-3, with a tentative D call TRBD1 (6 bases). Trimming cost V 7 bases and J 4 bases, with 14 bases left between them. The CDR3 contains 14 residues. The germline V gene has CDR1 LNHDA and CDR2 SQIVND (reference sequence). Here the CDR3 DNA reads TGTGCCAGTACCGGACAGTTAGACGGAAACACCATATATTTT. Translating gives CASTGQLDGNTIYF.

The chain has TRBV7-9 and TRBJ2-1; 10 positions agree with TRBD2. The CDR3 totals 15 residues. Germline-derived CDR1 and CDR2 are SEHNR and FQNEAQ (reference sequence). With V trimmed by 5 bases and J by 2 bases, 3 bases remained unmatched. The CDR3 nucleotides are TGTGCCAGCAGCCCCGGGACTAGCGCCTACAATGAGCAGTTCTTC. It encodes CASSPGTSAYNEQFF.

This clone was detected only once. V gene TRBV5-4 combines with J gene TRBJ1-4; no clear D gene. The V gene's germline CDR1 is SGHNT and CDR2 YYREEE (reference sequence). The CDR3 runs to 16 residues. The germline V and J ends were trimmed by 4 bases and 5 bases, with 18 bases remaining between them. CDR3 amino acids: CASSQTRGGPNEKLFF. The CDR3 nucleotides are TGTGCCAGCAGCCAGACCCGGGGAGGGCCCAATGAAAAACTGTTTTTT.

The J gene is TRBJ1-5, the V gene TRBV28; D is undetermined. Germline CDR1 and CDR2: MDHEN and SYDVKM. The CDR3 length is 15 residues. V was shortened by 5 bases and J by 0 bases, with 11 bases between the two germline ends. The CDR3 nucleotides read TGTGCCAGCAGTCCAACAGATTATAGCAATCAGCCCCAGCATTTT. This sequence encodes CASSPTDYSNQPQHF.

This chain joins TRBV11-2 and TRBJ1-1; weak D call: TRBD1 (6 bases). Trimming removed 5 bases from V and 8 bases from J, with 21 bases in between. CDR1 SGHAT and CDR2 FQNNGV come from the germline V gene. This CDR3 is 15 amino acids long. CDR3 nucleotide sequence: TGTGCCAGCAGCGCTACCGGGACGCATAGGGGGGAAGCTTTCTTT. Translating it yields CASSATGTHRGEAFF.

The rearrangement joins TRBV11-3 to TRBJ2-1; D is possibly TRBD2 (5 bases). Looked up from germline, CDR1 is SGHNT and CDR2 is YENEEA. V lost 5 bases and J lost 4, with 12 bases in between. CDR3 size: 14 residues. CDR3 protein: CASSPQKRYNEQFF. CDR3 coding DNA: TGTGCCAGCAGCCCACAGAAGCGGTACAATGAGCAGTTCTTC.

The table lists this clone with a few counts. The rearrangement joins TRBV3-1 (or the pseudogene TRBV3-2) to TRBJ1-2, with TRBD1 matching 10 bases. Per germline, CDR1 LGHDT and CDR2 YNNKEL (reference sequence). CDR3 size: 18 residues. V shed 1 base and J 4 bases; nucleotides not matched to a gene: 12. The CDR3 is CASSQVRDRGLRGYGYTF. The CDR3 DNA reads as TGTGCCAGCAGCCAAGTTCGAGACAGGGGGCTTCGGGGCTATGGCTACACCTTC.

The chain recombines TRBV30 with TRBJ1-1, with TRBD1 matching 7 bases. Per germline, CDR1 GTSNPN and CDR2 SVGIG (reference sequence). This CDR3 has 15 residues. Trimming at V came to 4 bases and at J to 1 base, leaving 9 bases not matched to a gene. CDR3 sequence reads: CAWNRERGRNTEAFF. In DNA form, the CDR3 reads TGTGCCTGGAACAGGGAGAGGGGGCGGAACACTGAAGCTTTCTTT.

In DNA form, the CDR3 reads TGTGCCAGTAGTATTTTGCCCTCGACAGGTAGTAACGAGCAGTACTTC. Encoded protein: CASSILPSTGSNEQYF. V is TRBV19 and J is TRBJ2-7, with D maybe TRBD1 (6 bases). This CDR3 region has 16 residues. Germline lookup yields CDR1 LNHDA and CDR2 SQIVND (reference sequence). Trimming left V 3 bases short and J 5 bases short, with 20 bases between.

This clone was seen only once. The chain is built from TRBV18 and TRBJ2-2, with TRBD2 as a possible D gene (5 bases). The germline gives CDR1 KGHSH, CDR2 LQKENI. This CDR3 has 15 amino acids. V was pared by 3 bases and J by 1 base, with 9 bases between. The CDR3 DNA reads TGTGCCAGCTCACCGCTTCGGGGGAACACCGGGGAGCTGTTTTTT. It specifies CASSPLRGNTGELFF.

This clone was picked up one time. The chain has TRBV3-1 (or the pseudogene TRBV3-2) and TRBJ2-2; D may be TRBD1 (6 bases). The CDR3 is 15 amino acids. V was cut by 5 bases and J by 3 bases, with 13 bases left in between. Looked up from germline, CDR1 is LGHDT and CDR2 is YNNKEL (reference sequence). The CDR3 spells CASSSRDKDTGELFF. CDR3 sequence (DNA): TGTGCCAGCAGCTCCCGGGACAAAGACACCGGGGAGCTGTTTTTT.

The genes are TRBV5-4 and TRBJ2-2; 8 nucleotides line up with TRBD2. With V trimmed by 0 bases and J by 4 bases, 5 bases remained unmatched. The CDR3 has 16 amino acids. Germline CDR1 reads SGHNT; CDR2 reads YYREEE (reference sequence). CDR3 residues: CASSLASGRVTGELFF. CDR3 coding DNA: TGTGCCAGCAGCTTGGCCAGCGGGAGAGTCACCGGGGAGCTGTTTTTT. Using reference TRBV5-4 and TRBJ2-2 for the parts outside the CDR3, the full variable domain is ETGVTQSPTHLIKTRGQQVTLRCSSQSGHNTVSWYQQALGQGPQFIFQYYREEENGRGNFPPRFSGLQFPNYSSELNVNALELDDSALYLCASSLASGRVTGELFFGEGSRLTVL.

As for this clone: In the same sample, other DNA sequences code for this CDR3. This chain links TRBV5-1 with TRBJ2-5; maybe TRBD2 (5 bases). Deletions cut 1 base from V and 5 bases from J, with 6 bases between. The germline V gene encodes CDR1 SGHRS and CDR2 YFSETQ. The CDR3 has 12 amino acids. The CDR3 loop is CASSLPGETQYF. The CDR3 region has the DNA TGCGCCAGCAGCTTGCCGGGGGAGACCCAGTACTTC.

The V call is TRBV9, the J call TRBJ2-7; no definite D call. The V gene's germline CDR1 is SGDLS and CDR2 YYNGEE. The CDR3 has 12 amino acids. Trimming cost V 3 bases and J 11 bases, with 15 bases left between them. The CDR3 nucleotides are TGTGCCAGCAGCGCCTCCGGTGAGGAAAAGTACTTC. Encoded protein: CASSASGEEKYF.

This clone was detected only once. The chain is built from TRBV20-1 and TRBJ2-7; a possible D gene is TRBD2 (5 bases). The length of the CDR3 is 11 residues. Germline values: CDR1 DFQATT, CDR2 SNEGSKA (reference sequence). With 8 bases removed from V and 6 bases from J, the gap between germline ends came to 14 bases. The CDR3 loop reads CSPRGLREQYF. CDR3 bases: TGCAGTCCCCGAGGGCTGCGCGAGCAGTACTTC.

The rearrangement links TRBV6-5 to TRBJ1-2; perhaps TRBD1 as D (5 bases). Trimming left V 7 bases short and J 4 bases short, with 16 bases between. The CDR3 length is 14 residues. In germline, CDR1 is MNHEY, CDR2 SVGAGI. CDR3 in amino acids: CASKIQGSRYGYTF. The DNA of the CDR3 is TGTGCCAGCAAAATTCAGGGAAGCCGCTATGGCTACACCTTC.